The TCR beta chain under discussion was sequenced for a study of blood T cell repertoires in COVID-19. For the study at large: Sites across the United States, Italy and Spain contributed samples from acute and convalescent COVID-19.

Seattle patients were enrolled during active infection and followed longitudinally. CDR1 and CDR2 (germline): MNHEY, SVGAGI. V shed 2 bases and J shed 5 bases, with 12 bases lying between them. The CDR3 is made up of 14 amino acids. In this sample, this clone turned up once. The table came from immunoSEQ multiplex PCR; TCRdb's copy has only in-frame clones and leaves some out. The sample shows about 230,000 clones, just over 85% of them seen only once. Material for sequencing was peripheral blood. The rearrangement uses TRBV6-5 and TRBJ2-5; no definite D call. This receptor was identified in a man aged 50 or older with COVID-19, enrolled during active disease. This chain's CDR3 is CASSYGLQAETQYF. In DNA form, the CDR3 reads TGTGCCAGCAGTTACGGGCTTCAAGCCGAGACCCAGTACTTC.